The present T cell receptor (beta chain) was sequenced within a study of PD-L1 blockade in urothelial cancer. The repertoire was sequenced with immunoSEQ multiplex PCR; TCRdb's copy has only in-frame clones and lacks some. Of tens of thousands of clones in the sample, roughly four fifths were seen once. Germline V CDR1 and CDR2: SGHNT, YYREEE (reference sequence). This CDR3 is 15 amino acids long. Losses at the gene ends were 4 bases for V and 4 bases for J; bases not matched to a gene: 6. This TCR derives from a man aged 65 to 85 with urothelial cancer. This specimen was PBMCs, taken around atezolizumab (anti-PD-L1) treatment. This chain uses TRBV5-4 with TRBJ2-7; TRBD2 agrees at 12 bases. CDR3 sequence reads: CASSITSGGRYEQYF. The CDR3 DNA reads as TGTGCCAGCAGCATCACTAGCGGGGGGAGGTACGAGCAGTACTTC.